These 12 T cell receptor beta chains were all obtained from the same sample, sequenced in a study of T cells in Graves' hyperthyroidism and ophthalmopathy. Amplified TCR beta CDR3 regions came from RNA transcripts. With the HTBI primer set, the TCR CDR3 went through a first round of RT-PCR. TCRdb redid the calling of the multiplex PCR reads with MiXCR, one entry per CDR3 protein. The sample has 450,000 to 700,000 distinct CDR3 sequences, around 45% seen once. The sample comprised peripheral blood or thyroid tissue (not recorded which). The receptors come from an adult woman with Graves' disease, either hyperthyroidism or ophthalmopathy (not recorded which).

This clonotype was seen more than once but under ten times. The rearrangement links TRBV27 to TRBJ1-5; 8 bases line up with TRBD1. The CDR3 runs 15 residues. Germline loops: CDR1 MNHEY, CDR2 SMNVEV (reference sequence). Trimming cost V 6 bases and J 5 bases; bases outside gene matches: 9. CDR3 sequence (DNA): TGTGCCAGCAGGCCTACAGGGGGTGGGGATCAGCCCCAGCATTTT. Translating it yields CASRPTGGGDQPQHF.

V usage is TRBV2 and J usage is TRBJ2-7; D is uncertain. V was cut by 1 base and J by 4 bases, with 8 bases left in between. The V gene's germline CDR1 is SNHLY and CDR2 FYNNEI. The CDR3 loop spans 13 amino acids. CDR3 loop: CASSEVPTYEQYF. For the CDR3, the DNA is TGTGCCAGCAGTGAAGTTCCTACGTACGAGCAGTACTTC.

The chain combines TRBV2 with TRBJ2-1; D is ambiguous. The CDR3 covers 13 residues. Germline V gene lookup returns CDR1 SNHLY and CDR2 FYNNEI. V shed 1 base and J shed 4 bases, with 5 bases lying between them. This chain's CDR3 is CASSEVKYNEQFF. Here the CDR3 DNA reads TGTGCCAGCAGTGAAGTCAAGTACAATGAGCAGTTCTTC.

This clonotype was detected only once. The chain joins TRBV20-1 to TRBJ2-6; D gene unclear. CDR3 length equals 15 residues. Germline assignment: CDR1 DFQATT and CDR2 SNEGSKA (reference sequence). V was pared by 0 bases and J by 0 bases, with 6 bases between. Here the CDR3 reads CSARDAISGANVLTF. CDR3 bases: TGCAGTGCTAGAGATGCGATCTCTGGGGCCAACGTCCTGACTTTC.

Comments on this clonotype: One end of the junction fails to match germline, which may point to a read error. The rearrangement uses TRBV10-1 and TRBJ1-2; D gene ambiguous. Per the germline V gene, CDR1 is WNHNN and CDR2 is SYGVQD (reference sequence). This CDR3 contains 15 residues. CDR3 protein: CTSRDTSTSNYGYTF. The CDR3 DNA reads as TGCACCAGCAGAGATACGTCGACTTCTAACTATGGCTACACCTTC.

Written as DNA, the CDR3 is TGTGCCAGCAGTGAAGGACTAGCGGCCCGGCGGCAAGAGACCCAGTACTTC. Protein product: CASSEGLAARRQETQYF. The V and J genes are TRBV25-1 and TRBJ2-5; 10 nucleotides align to TRBD2. In germline, CDR1 is MGHDK, CDR2 SYGVNS. V was clipped by 2 bases and J by 2 bases; unmatched bases: 8. The CDR3 runs to 17 residues.

Only a few counts were recorded for this clonotype. The J gene is TRBJ1-1, the V gene TRBV7-9, with 10 positions matching TRBD1. The CDR3 is 15 residues long. Germline CDR1 SEHNR, CDR2 FQNEAQ (reference sequence). Trimming at V came to 5 bases and at J to 5 bases, leaving 8 bases not matched to a gene. The CDR3 region is CASSPGGQGWTEAFF. CDR3 nucleotides: TGTGCCAGCAGCCCCGGGGGACAGGGGTGGACTGAAGCTTTCTTT.

This clonotype was recorded at least ten times. The chain is built from TRBV6-5 and TRBJ2-7; a weak D match, TRBD2 (6 bases). The V and J ends lost 6 bases and 3 bases respectively, with 12 bases between them. CDR1 is MNHEY, CDR2 SVGAGI, per germline. The CDR3 has 13 amino acids. CDR3 sequence (DNA): TGTGCCAGCAGCCGGGACTTGATCTACGAGCAGTACTTC. Protein sequence: CASSRDLIYEQYF.

V usage is TRBV6-4 and J usage is TRBJ2-5; a possible D gene is TRBD2 (6 bases). There are 14 residues in the CDR3. V lost 5 bases and J lost 5, with 15 bases in between. Germline CDR1 MRHNA, CDR2 SNTAGT. The DNA for the CDR3 is TGTGCCAGCAGTTTACACCGAGCGGGCGAGACCCAGTACTTC. Translated, it gives CASSLHRAGETQYF.

V is TRBV5-5 and J is TRBJ2-5; weak D call: TRBD1 (6 bases). Germline CDR1 SGHKS, CDR2 YYEKEE (reference sequence). V lost 2 bases to trimming and J lost 2 bases, with 13 bases between them. The CDR3 loop spans 15 amino acids. The CDR3 sequence is CASSFPDSVQETQYF. Here the CDR3 DNA reads TGTGCCAGCAGCTTCCCGGACAGTGTGCAAGAGACCCAGTACTTC. The complete variable domain, with remaining parts taken from reference TRBV5-5 and TRBJ2-5, reads DAGVTQSPTHLIKTRGQQVTLRCSPISGHKSVSWYQQVLGQGPQFIFQYYEKEERGRGNFPDRFSARQFPNYSSELNVNALLLGDSALYLCASSFPDSVQETQYFGPGTRLLVL.

This chain links TRBV5-4 with TRBJ2-5, with D hard to call. Looked up from germline, CDR1 is SGHNT and CDR2 is YYREEE (reference sequence). CDR3 size: 13 residues. Trimming removed 6 bases at V and 0 bases at J, with 9 bases between. The CDR3 DNA reads as TGTGCCAGCACGGACGCGTACCAAGAGACCCAGTACTTC. This gives the protein CASTDAYQETQYF.

The DNA of the CDR3 is TGCGCCAGCAGCCAGAATCGGCAGGCCTACGAGCAGTACTTC. This gives the protein CASSQNRQAYEQYF. This chain links TRBV4-1 with TRBJ2-7, with D hard to call. Trimming cost V 3 bases and J 2 bases, with 11 bases left between them. Germline CDR1 is MGHRA and CDR2 is YSYEKL. CDR3 size: 14 residues.